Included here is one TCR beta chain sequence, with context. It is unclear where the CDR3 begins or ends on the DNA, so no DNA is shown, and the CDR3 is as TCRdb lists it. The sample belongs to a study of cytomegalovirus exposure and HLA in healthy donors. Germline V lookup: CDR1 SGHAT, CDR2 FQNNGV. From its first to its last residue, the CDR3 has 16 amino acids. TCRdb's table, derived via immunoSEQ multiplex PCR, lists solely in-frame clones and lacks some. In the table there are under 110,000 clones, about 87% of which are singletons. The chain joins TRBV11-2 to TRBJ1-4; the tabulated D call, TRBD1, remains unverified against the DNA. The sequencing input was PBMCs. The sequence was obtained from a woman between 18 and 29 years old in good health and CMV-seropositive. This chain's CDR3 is CASSATGGGLMKNCFF.